Following are 21 T cell receptor beta chains from one sample sequenced in a study of T-cell reconstitution after alpha-beta-depleted transplantation in children. This sample's TCRbeta library carried unique molecular identifier barcodes. Each CDR3 protein gets one entry after TCRdb re-called the PCR reads with MiXCR. The table records about 200,000 distinct CDR3 sequences, approximately 8.4% of them present only once. The sequences come from PBMCs, mostly from graft donor cells, collected 360 days after TCRalphabeta/CD19-depleted stem cell transplant. Every receptor here comes from a male patient aged 2-9 years who had a stem cell transplant for acute myeloid leukemia, so the T cells may come from the graft donor.

This sequence joins TRBV12-3 or TRBV12-4 and TRBJ2-5, with TRBD1 matching over 10 bases. Losses at the gene ends were 5 bases for V and 4 bases for J; bases not matched to a gene: 4. The CDR3 spans 14 residues. The CDR3 protein is CASSPGQGGETQYF. The CDR3, as DNA: TGTGCCAGCAGTCCTGGACAGGGGGGAGAGACCCAGTACTTC.

The V gene is TRBV20-1, the J gene TRBJ2-7, with D perhaps TRBD1 (5 bases). This CDR3 comprises 15 residues. Per germline, CDR1 DFQATT and CDR2 SNEGSKA (reference sequence). The V gene lost 0 bases and the J gene lost 3 bases, with 15 bases spanning the gap. The CDR3 DNA follows: TGCAGTGCTAGAGATGGGAAGGGGCGGATCTACGAGCAGTACTTC. It yields the protein CSARDGKGRIYEQYF.

This clonotype was picked up a small number of times. The chain uses TRBV11-3 and TRBJ2-3; 16 bases match TRBD2. The germline V gene encodes CDR1 SGHNT and CDR2 YENEEA. This CDR3 region has 18 residues. V lost 1 base to trimming and J lost 4 bases; unmatched junction nucleotides: 5. CDR3 coding DNA: TGTGCCAGCAGCTTAGTGGGACTAGCGGGGGGGCCTTCAGATACGCAGTATTTT. Translated: CASSLVGLAGGPSDTQYF.

This rearrangement joins TRBV6-1 to TRBJ1-1; D might be TRBD1 (6 bases). Between the trimmed V and J ends, which lost 8 bases and 2 bases, there was a span of 15 bases. The CDR3 length is 14 residues. Germline values: CDR1 MNHNS, CDR2 SASEGT. This chain's CDR3 is CASQWGGGNTEAFF. The DNA of the CDR3 is TGTGCCAGCCAATGGGGGGGGGGCAACACTGAAGCTTTCTTT.

This chain connects TRBV5-4 to TRBJ1-2; no clear D. Deletions cut 1 base from V and 8 bases from J, with 30 bases between. Germline loops: CDR1 SGHNT, CDR2 YYREEE (reference sequence). CDR3 size: 19 residues. CDR3 DNA sequence: TGTGCCAGCAGCTTGTTGGAGTCCAGCGGCCGTCCTGGATTTGGAGGCTACACCTTC. Its translation: CASSLLESSGRPGFGGYTF.

In its sample, this clonotype was seen many times. V gene TRBV12-3 or TRBV12-4 combines with J gene TRBJ2-7, with D possibly called TRBD1 or TRBD2 (5 bases each). The CDR3 length is 12 residues. V was cut by 5 bases and J by 10 bases, with 15 bases left in between. Here the CDR3 reads CASSGDGLRQYV. Here the CDR3 DNA reads TGTGCCAGCAGTGGGGACGGTCTAAGACAGTACGTC.

J is TRBJ2-4 and V is TRBV5-6; tentative D call: TRBD1 (6 bases). Germline V gene data show CDR1 as SGHDT and CDR2 as YYEEEE. Trimming pared 4 bases from V and 8 bases from J, leaving 16 bases between. The CDR3 consists of 14 residues. The CDR3 sequence: CASSAVGAMDIQYF. The CDR3 DNA is TGTGCCAGCAGCGCCGTGGGGGCCATGGACATTCAGTACTTC.

This clonotype was recorded many times. V is TRBV2 and J is TRBJ2-7, with D tentatively TRBD1 or TRBD2 (5 bases each). Trimming removed 4 bases at V and 0 bases at J, with 10 bases between. Germline CDR1 is SNHLY and CDR2 is FYNNEI. CDR3 length: 14 residues. DNA of the CDR3: TGTGCCAGCAGTGCGGGGCAGTCCTCCTACGAGCAGTACTTC. Translated, it gives CASSAGQSSYEQYF.

This clonotype has at least ten counts. The CDR3 is CAISESKGTGGNQPQHF. The DNA of the CDR3 is TGTGCCATCAGTGAGTCGAAAGGGACAGGGGGCAATCAGCCCCAGCATTTT. This chain connects TRBV10-3 to TRBJ1-5, with 10 bases identical to TRBD1. J gave up 2 bases and V 0 bases, and 4 bases lay outside the gene matches. The germline V gene has CDR1 ENHRY and CDR2 SYGVKD. The CDR3 runs 17 residues.

This clonotype was recorded a few times. V gene TRBV12-3 or TRBV12-4 combines with J gene TRBJ2-5; D possibly corresponds to TRBD2 (6 bases). The CDR3 totals 14 residues. The V end lost 5 bases, the J end lost 5 bases, and 15 bases lay between the germline ends. DNA of the CDR3: TGTGCCAGCAGTCCTAACACGGGGGAGGAGACCCAGTACTTC. Translated: CASSPNTGEETQYF.

This clonotype showed up many times. V and J are TRBV12-3 or TRBV12-4 and TRBJ1-4, with D unresolved. The length of the CDR3 is 13 residues. The V and J ends lost 6 bases and 7 bases respectively, with 12 bases between them. This CDR3 reads CASSPTAVEKLFF. In DNA, the CDR3 is TGTGCCAGCAGCCCCACCGCAGTTGAAAAACTGTTTTTT.

The V call is TRBV7-9, the J call TRBJ2-2; D may be TRBD2 (6 bases). Looked up from germline, CDR1 is SEHNR and CDR2 is FQNEAQ (reference sequence). Trimming removed 3 bases at V and 6 bases at J, with 14 bases between. The CDR3 extends over 15 amino acids. In DNA, the CDR3 is TGTGCCAGCAGCTTTTGGCGGGGTCGGGCCGGGGAGCTGTTTTTT. Protein: CASSFWRGRAGELFF.

The chain couples TRBV4-2 to TRBJ2-7; 11 bases fit TRBD2. The junction had 7 bases not matched to a gene; V was cut back by 1 base and J by 5 bases. CDR1 is LGHNA and CDR2 is YNFKEQ in the germline V gene. This CDR3 region has 16 residues. The DNA of the CDR3 is TGTGCCAGCAGCCAAGTTAGCGGGAGGGGAATTGACGAGCAGTACTTC. This sequence encodes CASSQVSGRGIDEQYF.

The chain couples TRBV2 to TRBJ2-1, with 10 bases aligning to TRBD2. Germline V lookup: CDR1 SNHLY, CDR2 FYNNEI. CDR3 length equals 14 residues. V lost 6 bases, J lost 7 bases, and 6 bases stayed unmatched. CDR3 coding DNA: TGTGCCAGCAGAGCTAGCGGGAGTCGGAATGAGCAGTTCTTC. As protein: CASRASGSRNEQFF.

The chain is built from TRBV20-1 and TRBJ2-3; D remains unclear. CDR3 length equals 14 residues. Per germline, CDR1 DFQATT and CDR2 SNEGSKA (reference sequence). V shed 1 base and J shed 1 base, with 9 bases lying between them. The CDR3 loop is CSARVGVGTDTQYF. CDR3 nucleotides: TGCAGTGCTAGAGTGGGCGTAGGCACAGATACGCAGTATTTT.

This clonotype was seen at least ten times. The chain uses TRBV12-3 or TRBV12-4 and TRBJ2-1, with D possibly being TRBD2 (6 bases). Trimming removed 6 bases at V and 6 bases at J, with 18 bases between. The CDR3 is 15 amino acids. CDR3 protein: CASRSLASSANEQFF. CDR3 sequence (DNA): TGTGCCAGCAGGTCCCTAGCGTCATCGGCCAATGAGCAGTTCTTC.

The rearrangement joins TRBV5-1 to TRBJ2-5; 7 positions match TRBD1. The length of the CDR3 is 15 residues. Trimming at V came to 0 bases and at J to 4 bases, leaving 6 bases not matched to a gene. The V gene's germline CDR1 is SGHRS and CDR2 YFSETQ. CDR3 DNA: TGCGCCAGCAGCTTGGCCACAGGGGCTTTAGAGACCCAGTACTTC. Its protein product is CASSLATGALETQYF.

The chain carries TRBV12-3 or TRBV12-4 and TRBJ2-1; 8 nucleotides line up with TRBD2. With 6 bases clipped from V and 7 bases from J, the junction kept 11 bases outside the gene matches. This CDR3 region has 15 residues. The CDR3 spells CASSHSGTGGNEQFF. The CDR3 DNA reads as TGTGCCAGCAGCCATAGCGGGACGGGTGGGAATGAGCAGTTCTTC.

This clonotype has only a few counts. The chain recombines TRBV5-1 with TRBJ1-2; a weak D match, TRBD1 (5 bases). The V end was cut by 5 bases, the J end by 6 bases, with 11 bases between. CDR1 and CDR2 from the germline V gene are SGHRS and YFSETQ. The CDR3 loop spans 12 amino acids. The CDR3 is CASSFTGNGYTF. The CDR3 DNA sequence: TGCGCCAGCAGTTTCACAGGAAATGGCTACACCTTC. Full variable domain (remainder filled in from reference TRBV5-1 and TRBJ1-2): KAGVTQTPRYLIKTRGQQVTLSCSPISGHRSVSWYQQTPGQGLQFLFEYFSETQRNKGNFPGRFSGRQFSNSRSEMNVSTLELGDSALYLCASSFTGNGYTFGSGTRLTVV.

The chain couples TRBV12-3 or TRBV12-4 to TRBJ1-1; possible D gene TRBD1, 6 bases. The CDR3 is 15 amino acids. V shed 4 bases and J shed 0 bases, with 12 bases lying between them. The CDR3 region has the DNA TGTGCCAGCAGTTCCCTTCGGACAGTGAACACTGAAGCTTTCTTT. It specifies CASSSLRTVNTEAFF.

The J gene is TRBJ2-6, the V gene TRBV5-1, with 8 nucleotides matching TRBD1. CDR1 and CDR2 from the germline V gene are SGHRS and YFSETQ. The CDR3 consists of 17 residues. V was clipped by 5 bases and J by 0 bases; unmatched bases: 7. CDR3 sequence reads: CASRTGTGTSGANVLTF. The DNA for the CDR3 is TGCGCCAGCAGAACCGGGACAGGTACCTCTGGGGCCAACGTCCTGACTTTC.